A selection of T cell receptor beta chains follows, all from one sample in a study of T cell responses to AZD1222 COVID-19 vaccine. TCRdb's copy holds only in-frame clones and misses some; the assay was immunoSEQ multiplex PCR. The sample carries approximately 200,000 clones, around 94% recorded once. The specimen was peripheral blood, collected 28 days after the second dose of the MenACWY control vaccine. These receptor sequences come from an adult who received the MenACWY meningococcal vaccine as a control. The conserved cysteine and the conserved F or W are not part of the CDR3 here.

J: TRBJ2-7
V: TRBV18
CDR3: ASSPPVGTGGYYEQY

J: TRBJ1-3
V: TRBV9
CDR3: ASSPKVRPDHSGNTIY

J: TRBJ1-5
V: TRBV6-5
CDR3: ASSDPSNQPQH

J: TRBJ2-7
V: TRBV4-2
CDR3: ASSPTSGGPYEQY

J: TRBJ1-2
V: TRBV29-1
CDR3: SALGSYGYT

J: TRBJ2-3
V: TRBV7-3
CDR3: ASSLTGAGDTQY

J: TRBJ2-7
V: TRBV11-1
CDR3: ASSLVSGTYEQY

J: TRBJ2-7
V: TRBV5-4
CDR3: ASSHASFGSYEQY

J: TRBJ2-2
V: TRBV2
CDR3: ASEAGINTGELF

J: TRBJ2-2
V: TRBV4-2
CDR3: ASSQDITTGELF

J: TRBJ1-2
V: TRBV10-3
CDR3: AISESAGFGYT

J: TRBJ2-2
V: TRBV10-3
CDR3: AISESMARLAPTGELF

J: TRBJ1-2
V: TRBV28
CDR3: ASSSGDQVYT

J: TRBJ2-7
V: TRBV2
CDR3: ASSDSYEQY

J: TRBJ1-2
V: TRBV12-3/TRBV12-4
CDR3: ASAPPGYGYT

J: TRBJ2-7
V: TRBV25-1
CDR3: ASSGIRTARGAYEQY

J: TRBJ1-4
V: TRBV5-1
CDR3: ASSPPGQSNEKLF